This T cell receptor (beta chain) was identified during a study of blood T cell repertoires in COVID-19. Trimming removed 5 bases at V and 2 bases at J, with 19 bases between. The CDR3 extends over 16 amino acids. From germline, CDR1 is SGHRS and CDR2 YFSETQ. Authors' methods: Estimates of nucleated cell counts were drawn from the amplification of reference gene primers. The assay was immunoSEQ multiplex PCR, and TCRdb's table has in-frame clones only and misses some. The V and J calls and clone size are taken from that table; D and trimming were inferred from the DNA. This table has about 70,000 clones, around 90% appearing once.

The source material was peripheral blood. V and J are TRBV5-1 and TRBJ1-1; D remains unclear. The receptor was derived from a man aged 45-65 years with acute or convalescent COVID-19. CDR3 sequence: CASSSSPGATNTEAFF. CDR3 nucleotides: TGCGCCAGCAGTTCCTCTCCGGGAGCCACAAACACTGAAGCTTTCTTT. Full variable domain (remainder filled in from reference TRBV5-1 and TRBJ1-1): KAGVTQTPRYLIKTRGQQVTLSCSPISGHRSVSWYQQTPGQGLQFLFEYFSETQRNKGNFPGRFSGRQFSNSRSEMNVSTLELGDSALYLCASSSSPGATNTEAFFGQGTRLTVV.